Listed below are T cell receptor beta chains from one sample, sequenced in a study of beta chain features in type 1 diabetes. Method: immunoSEQ multiplex PCR; TCRdb's copy keeps in-frame clones and lacks some. The sample yields roughly 150,000 clones, roughly 8.1% seen once. Source material: central memory CD4+ T cells from blood. The receptors were sampled from a man aged 18 to 30 in good health. The CDR3 runs from the conserved cysteine through the conserved F or W. A D gene is named only where the DNA matches it firmly. The size of a clone is reported for some rows only, either as once, few or many, or as a class for expanded clones.

v_gene	abundance	j_gene	d_gene	CDR3aa	CDR3nt
TRBV5-1	NA	TRBJ2-3	TRBD2	CASSLGVLAGGRDTQYF	TGCGCCAGCAGCTTGGGGGTCCTAGCGGGCGGACGCGATACGCAGTATTTT
TRBV6-5	few	TRBJ2-5	NA	CASSRQGGGQETQYF	TGTGCCAGCAGTCGACAGGGAGGAGGCCAAGAGACCCAGTACTTC
TRBV6-6	few	TRBJ2-5	NA	CASRIYKQGWQETQYF	TGTGCCAGCAGAATCTACAAACAGGGATGGCAAGAGACCCAGTACTTC
TRBV28	few	TRBJ2-2	TRBD2	CASRPVLAAGGELFF	TGTGCCAGCAGACCAGTTCTAGCGGCTGGTGGGGAGCTGTTTTTT
TRBV7-2	few	TRBJ1-1	NA	CASSLAGRAGYTEAFF	TGTGCCAGCAGCCTGGCGGGGCGGGCGGGGTACACTGAAGCTTTCTTT
TRBV28	NA	TRBJ1-1	NA	CASLDRSNTEAFF	TGTGCCAGCCTGGACAGATCGAACACTGAAGCTTTCTTT
TRBV7-9	many	TRBJ2-7	TRBD1	CASSLRGQLEQYF	TGTGCCAGCAGCTTGAGGGGACAGCTCGAGCAGTACTTC
TRBV7-3	NA	TRBJ2-7	NA	CASSLTSGSYEQYF	TGTGCCAGCAGCTTAACTAGCGGCTCCTACGAGCAGTACTTC
TRBV29-1	few	TRBJ2-7	TRBD2	CSVRSSGATYEQYF	TGCAGCGTTCGCTCTAGCGGGGCGACCTACGAGCAGTACTTC
TRBV27	NA	TRBJ2-1	TRBD2	CASRGASGIYNEQFF	TGTGCCAGCAGGGGGGCTAGCGGGATTTACAATGAGCAGTTCTTC
TRBV29-1	few	TRBJ2-1	NA	CSVFPRAIYNEQFF	TGCAGCGTTTTTCCCCGTGCGATCTACAATGAGCAGTTCTTC
TRBV30	few	TRBJ2-7	NA	CACGSVSYEQYF	TGTGCCTGCGGTTCTGTTTCCTACGAGCAGTACTTC
TRBV30	NA	TRBJ1-2	NA	CAWSLGVRYGYTF	TGTGCCTGGAGCCTCGGAGTCAGATATGGCTACACCTTC
TRBV9	few	TRBJ1-6	NA	CASSVGQRDSPLHF	TGTGCCAGCAGCGTAGGCCAGAGGGATTCACCCCTCCACTTT